These 13 T cell receptor beta chains share one sample of origin, sequenced in a study of T-cell reconstitution after alpha-beta-depleted transplantation in children. The authors prepared the TCRbeta library with unique molecular identifiers. From the PCR reads, TCRdb called clonotypes with MiXCR, one entry per CDR3 protein. The repertoire holds approximately 980,000 distinct CDR3 sequences, with 25% to 35% as singletons. The source was PBMCs, mostly from graft donor cells, collected 360 days after TCRalphabeta/CD19-depleted stem cell transplant. All receptors derive from a boy in the first two years of life who had a stem cell transplant for SCID, so the T cells may come from the graft donor.

CDR3 protein: CASSRTTGEHEQFF. CDR3 DNA sequence: TGTGCCAGCAGCCGCACCACCGGGGAGCATGAGCAGTTCTTC. The rearrangement joins TRBV4-2 to TRBJ2-1, with a tentative D call TRBD2 (5 bases). Germline V lookup: CDR1 LGHNA, CDR2 YNFKEQ. The CDR3 loop spans 14 amino acids. V shed 4 bases and J shed 8 bases, with 15 bases lying between them.

The chain uses TRBV6-1 and TRBJ1-5; 10 bases fit TRBD1. Germline lookup yields CDR1 MNHNS and CDR2 SASEGT. This CDR3 contains 18 residues. Trimming at V came to 6 bases and at J to 0 bases, leaving 11 bases not matched to a gene. CDR3 sequence reads: CASSTEGQGPYSNQPQHF. CDR3 sequence (DNA): TGTGCCAGCAGCACTGAGGGACAGGGGCCTTATAGCAATCAGCCCCAGCATTTT.

This clonotype was picked up a small number of times. The genes are TRBV11-2 and TRBJ1-6; maybe TRBD1 (5 bases). V lost 2 bases and J lost 10, with 12 bases in between. Germline loops: CDR1 SGHAT, CDR2 FQNNGV. The CDR3 spans 14 residues. CDR3 coding DNA: TGTGCCAGCAGCTTAAAAAGGGGAGAATCACCCCTCCACTTT. It specifies CASSLKRGESPLHF.

The gene calls are TRBV21-1 and TRBJ1-1; the table assigns TRBD1, which was not confirmed against the DNA. TRBV21-1 constitutes a pseudogene. The CDR3 has 20 amino acids. The CDR3 region is CASSLIGGQGSGEANTEAFF. CDR3 bases: TGTGCCAGCAGCCTAATAGGGGGACAGGGGTCGGGGGAGGCGAACACTGAAGCTTTCTTT.

Worth noting for this clonotype: Compared with germline, one end of the junction differs, possibly owing to a read error. This sequence joins TRBV7-2 and TRBJ1-1; D remains ambiguous. CDR1 is SGHTA and CDR2 is FQGNSA in the germline V gene. This CDR3 region has 14 residues. CDR3 sequence reads: CASSLGLSFTGAFF. The CDR3 DNA sequence: TGTGCCAGCAGCTTAGGTCTGAGTTTCACTGGAGCTTTCTTT.

This chain joins TRBV18 and TRBJ1-1; weak D call: TRBD1 (6 bases). Germline V gene sequence: CDR1 KGHSH, CDR2 LQKENI. Trimming stripped 5 bases from V and 1 base from J, with 20 bases between. The CDR3 totals 17 residues. The CDR3 reads CASSSNQQGNTNTEAFF. The CDR3 region has the DNA TGTGCCAGCTCATCTAACCAACAGGGCAATACGAACACTGAAGCTTTCTTT. The whole variable domain, remainder taken from reference TRBV18 and TRBJ1-1, is NAGVMQNPRHLVRRRGQEARLRCSPMKGHSHVYWYRQLPEEGLKFMVYLQKENIIDESGMPKERFSAEFPKEGPSILRIQQVVRGDSAAYFCASSSNQQGNTNTEAFFGQGTRLTVV.

V is TRBV2 and J is TRBJ1-2, with TRBD1 identical over 10 bases. Germline V CDR1 and CDR2: SNHLY, FYNNEI. V shed 7 bases, J shed 8 bases, and the junction held 19 bases outside the gene matches. This CDR3 has 17 amino acids. In DNA, the CDR3 is TGTGCCAGCATTACGAGACAGGGGGCGCCCCCTTCGTCCGGCTACACCTTC. It codes for CASITRQGAPPSSGYTF.

This clonotype was found many times. The V call is TRBV12-3 or TRBV12-4, the J call TRBJ2-2; D gene ambiguous. The CDR3 has 14 residues. The V end lost 6 bases, the J end lost 0 bases, and 8 bases lay between the germline ends. The DNA for the CDR3 is TGTGCCAGCAGCCCACGGACGAACACCGGGGAGCTGTTTTTT. Amino acids: CASSPRTNTGELFF.

This chain links TRBV5-1 with TRBJ2-7; TRBD1 matches at 7 bases. The J segment lost 6 bases and the V segment lost 0 bases, leaving 6 bases of the junction unmatched. The CDR3 has 14 amino acids. Germline CDR1 is SGHRS and CDR2 is YFSETQ. CDR3 loop: CASSLGTGMGEQYF. CDR3 DNA: TGCGCCAGCAGCTTGGGGACAGGAATGGGCGAGCAGTACTTC.

The V call is TRBV20-1, the J call TRBJ2-4; TRBD2 aligns across 11 bases. Germline trimming cut 3 bases from V and 0 bases from J; bases unmatched to any gene: 16. Germline CDR1 and CDR2: DFQATT and SNEGSKA (reference sequence). This CDR3 has 20 residues. CDR3 sequence (DNA): TGCAGTGCTAGTTCGTTTGCAGGGCTAGCGGGGGGCCTAGCCAAAAACATTCAGTACTTC. This encodes CSASSFAGLAGGLAKNIQYF.

This chain joins TRBV10-3 and TRBJ1-2; D is uncertain. V gave up 5 bases and J gave up 2 bases, with 21 bases separating them. CDR3 size: 17 residues. CDR1 and CDR2 from the germline V gene are ENHRY and SYGVKD. CDR3 protein: CAISPATSGRQNYGYTF. CDR3 coding DNA: TGTGCCATCAGTCCCGCTACTTCAGGACGGCAAAACTATGGCTACACCTTC.

Here the CDR3 DNA reads TGCGCCAGCAGCCAAGAGGTTTGGGGTGAAGCTTTCTTT. Translation gives CASSQEVWGEAFF. The chain employs TRBV4-1 and TRBJ1-1, with D unclear. V dropped 0 bases and J dropped 7 bases, with 9 bases sitting between them. Germline loops: CDR1 MGHRA, CDR2 YSYEKL. CDR3 length equals 13 residues.

This clonotype was counted at least ten times. V usage is TRBV20-1 and J usage is TRBJ1-5; no definite D call. The germline gives CDR1 DFQATT, CDR2 SNEGSKA (reference sequence). Trimming left V 3 bases short and J 4 bases short, with 10 bases between. The CDR3 sequence is 13 residues long. CDR3 nucleotide sequence: TGCAGTGCTAGTGTGCGGGAAAATCAGCCCCAGCATTTT. Protein: CSASVRENQPQHF.